A single sample is the source of the 24 T cell receptor beta chains below, sequenced in a study of untreated major depressive disorder. Overall study findings and caveats: Compared with controls, depressed patients showed more TRBV05-01 (Vbeta 5.1) usage in CD4+ T cells.

No antigen has been assigned to these receptors. The method was immunoSEQ multiplex PCR; TCRdb's version includes in-frame clones alone and lacks a portion of them. The sample contains 10,000 to 15,000 clones, about nine tenths of which appear only once. The sample comprised CD4+ T cells from PBMCs. The receptors stem from a young man with major depressive disorder.

The V and J genes are TRBV4-2 and TRBJ2-7; 10 bases map to TRBD2. Unmatched junction bases numbered 5, after V lost 0 bases and J lost 6 bases. Looked up from germline, CDR1 is LGHNA and CDR2 is YNFKEQ. This CDR3 has 15 amino acids. Written as DNA, the CDR3 is TGTGCCAGCAGCCAAGATCGAGAGCGGGGGGGCGAGCAGTACTTC. Amino acid sequence: CASSQDRERGGEQYF.

CDR3 region: CASSLTGGTDTQYF. The DNA of the CDR3 is TGTGCCAGCAGCCTGACAGGGGGAACAGATACGCAGTATTTT. The gene calls are TRBV2 and TRBJ2-3, with TRBD1 matching 9 bases. The CDR3 sequence is 14 residues long. In germline, CDR1 is SNHLY, CDR2 FYNNEI. The trim removed 6 bases at V and 3 bases at J, leaving 4 bases unmatched.

V gene TRBV11-2 combines with J gene TRBJ2-2, with TRBD1 matching over 8 bases. The germline V gene encodes CDR1 SGHAT and CDR2 FQNNGV. V lost 1 base, J lost 6 bases, and 7 bases stayed unmatched. This CDR3 is built from 16 residues. The DNA of the CDR3 is TGTGCCAGCAGCTTAGGGCAGGGGGCAATCTCCGGGGAGCTGTTTTTT. Its protein is CASSLGQGAISGELFF. Together with reference TRBV11-2 and TRBJ2-2, the CDR3 gives the full variable domain: EAGVAQSPRYKIIEKRQSVAFWCNPISGHATLYWYQQILGQGPKLLIQFQNNGVVDDSQLPKDRFSAERLKGVDSTLKIQPAKLEDSAVYLCASSLGQGAISGELFFGEGSRLTVL.

This chain joins TRBV21-1 and TRBJ2-7; the table's D call of TRBD1 was not tested on the DNA. TRBV21-1 is designated a pseudogene. The length of the CDR3 is 17 residues. The CDR3 region is CASRPSPSTGSRYEQYF. CDR3 sequence (DNA): TGTGCCAGCAGACCGAGTCCCTCAACAGGGTCTCGGTACGAGCAGTACTTC.

This chain's CDR3 is CASSRTEYGYTF. The CDR3 DNA reads TGTGCCAGCAGCAGGACAGAATATGGCTACACCTTC. V is TRBV5-6 and J is TRBJ1-2; D might be TRBD1 (6 bases). Germline values: CDR1 SGHDT, CDR2 YYEEEE. Trimming took 4 bases from V and 5 from J, leaving 9 bases between them. This CDR3 has 12 residues.

This chain connects TRBV6-5 to TRBJ2-7, with D unclear. CDR3 length equals 14 residues. V was shortened by 2 bases and J by 0 bases, with 8 bases between the two germline ends. The germline gives CDR1 MNHEY, CDR2 SVGAGI. The CDR3 here is CASSYDGSSYEQYF. The CDR3 bases are TGTGCCAGCAGTTACGACGGAAGCTCCTACGAGCAGTACTTC.

This clone was recorded only once. J is TRBJ1-1 and V is TRBV7-3; unclear D gene. The germline V gene has CDR1 SGHTA and CDR2 FQGTGA. This CDR3 has 14 amino acids. The germline V and J ends were trimmed by 5 bases and 0 bases, with 10 bases remaining between them. The CDR3 loop is CASSLDGLNTEAFF. The CDR3 DNA follows: TGTGCCAGCAGCCTTGACGGTTTGAACACTGAAGCTTTCTTT.

The genes are TRBV9 and TRBJ1-5; D uncertain. Trimming took off 0 bases at V and 9 bases at J, with 10 bases between the two ends. CDR1 SGDLS and CDR2 YYNGEE come from the germline V gene. The length of the CDR3 is 13 residues. The CDR3 region is CASSVEAGRPQHF. For the CDR3, the DNA is TGTGCCAGCAGCGTAGAGGCTGGTAGGCCCCAGCATTTT.

The chain has TRBV18 and TRBJ1-3; a possible D gene is TRBD1 (6 bases). Germline V lookup: CDR1 KGHSH, CDR2 LQKENI. CDR3 length: 16 residues. V was pared by 3 bases and J by 2 bases, with 14 bases between. The chain's CDR3 is CASSPTGNGPGNTIYF. The CDR3 nucleotides read TGTGCCAGCTCACCCACAGGGAATGGGCCTGGAAACACCATATATTTT.

This sequence joins TRBV7-3 and TRBJ2-1; D unclear. With 5 bases removed from V and 7 bases from J, the gap between germline ends came to 21 bases. The CDR3 is 16 amino acids. Germline V lookup: CDR1 SGHTA, CDR2 FQGTGA. In DNA, the CDR3 is TGTGCCAGCAGCAACTACAACACCGGCAGGAATAATGAGCAGTTCTTC. Translation: CASSNYNTGRNNEQFF.

The rearrangement joins TRBV7-9 to TRBJ2-6; D remains unclear. Germline V gene lookup returns CDR1 SEHNR and CDR2 FQNEAQ (reference sequence). V was clipped by 5 bases and J by 3 bases, with 11 bases between them. The CDR3 sequence is 15 residues long. The CDR3 reads CASSPASGGANVLTF. Written as DNA, the CDR3 is TGTGCCAGCAGCCCCGCGTCCGGTGGGGCCAACGTCCTGACTTTC.

The J gene is TRBJ2-3, the V gene TRBV5-1; D perhaps matches TRBD2 (5 bases). Germline V gives CDR1 SGHRS, CDR2 YFSETQ. The V gene lost 3 bases and the J gene lost 3 bases, with 11 bases spanning the gap. CDR3 length: 14 amino acids. CDR3 sequence (DNA): TGCGCCAGCAGCTCGGGAAAAAGTACAGATACGCAGTATTTT. Amino acids: CASSSGKSTDTQYF.

This chain joins TRBV6-1 and TRBJ2-3; perhaps TRBD2 as D (5 bases). CDR3 size: 15 residues. Between the trimmed V and J ends, which lost 2 bases and 4 bases, there was a span of 13 bases. Germline V lookup: CDR1 MNHNS, CDR2 SASEGT. Here the CDR3 DNA reads TGTGCCAGCAGTGAATGGCTAGCTGCTGCAGATACGCAGTATTTT. It is translated as CASSEWLAAADTQYF.

This clone was observed a single time. The chain joins TRBV4-1 to TRBJ1-5, with D perhaps TRBD1 (5 bases). Germline V gives CDR1 MGHRA, CDR2 YSYEKL. V dropped 6 bases and J dropped 7 bases, with 16 bases sitting between them. CDR3 size: 14 residues. The CDR3 loop reads CASSMRGMGQPQHF. CDR3 coding DNA: TGCGCCAGCAGTATGCGGGGCATGGGGCAGCCCCAGCATTTT.

Notes on this clone: The same CDR3 can be traced to other DNA sequences in this sample. The chain recombines TRBV27 with TRBJ1-3; TRBD1 matches 9 bases. Germline CDR1 reads MNHEY; CDR2 reads SMNVEV (reference sequence). The CDR3 contains 15 residues. J lost 4 bases, V lost 5 bases, and 6 bases had no gene match. CDR3 in DNA: TGTGCCAGCAGTCCCCGGGACAGGGTCGGAAACACCATATATTTT. Translation gives CASSPRDRVGNTIYF.

The genes are TRBV19 and TRBJ2-1, with D perhaps given as TRBD1 or TRBD2 (6 bases each). Trimming cost V 3 bases and J 7 bases, with 19 bases left between them. Per germline, CDR1 LNHDA and CDR2 SQIVND (reference sequence). The length of the CDR3 is 16 residues. Here the CDR3 reads CASSIESLGAGNEQFF. CDR3 coding DNA: TGTGCCAGTAGTATCGAAAGCCTGGGGGCGGGGAATGAGCAGTTCTTC. The whole variable domain, filled in from reference TRBV19 and TRBJ2-1, reads DGGITQSPKYLFRKEGQNVTLSCEQNLNHDAMYWYRQDPGQGLRLIYYSQIVNDFQKGDIAEGYSVSREKKESFPLTVTSAQKNPTAFYLCASSIESLGAGNEQFFGPGTRLTVL.

J is TRBJ2-7 and V is TRBV10-3; D is unresolved. Trimming removed 4 bases at V and 3 bases at J, with 4 bases between. CDR3 length: 11 residues. Germline values: CDR1 ENHRY, CDR2 SYGVKD. The CDR3 region is CAISGGYEQYF. The CDR3 nucleotides read TGTGCCATCAGTGGGGGCTACGAGCAGTACTTC.

This chain uses TRBV7-9 with TRBJ1-2; D gene ambiguous. The CDR3 spans 14 residues. Germline-derived CDR1 and CDR2 are SEHNR and FQNEAQ (reference sequence). Trimming removed 6 bases from V and 4 bases from J, with 15 bases in between. CDR3 sequence (DNA): TGTGCCAGCAGATTTTATGAGGGAACCTATGGCTACACCTTC. It yields the protein CASRFYEGTYGYTF.

The chain has TRBV19 and TRBJ1-6; TRBD1 matches at 7 bases. Per the germline V gene, CDR1 is LNHDA and CDR2 is SQIVND (reference sequence). The CDR3 has 16 residues. J was trimmed by 0 bases and V by 5 bases; bases with no gene match: 4. CDR3: CASSLTGSSYNSPLHF. CDR3 DNA: TGTGCCAGTAGTCTGACAGGGAGCTCCTATAATTCACCCCTCCACTTT. Together with reference TRBV19 and TRBJ1-6, the CDR3 gives the full variable domain: DGGITQSPKYLFRKEGQNVTLSCEQNLNHDAMYWYRQDPGQGLRLIYYSQIVNDFQKGDIAEGYSVSREKKESFPLTVTSAQKNPTAFYLCASSLTGSSYNSPLHFGNGTRLTVT.

V is TRBV9 and J is TRBJ2-3; TRBD2 is a possible D gene (6 bases). The germline V and J ends were trimmed by 0 bases and 1 base, with 12 bases remaining between them. The CDR3 has 16 residues. The germline V gene encodes CDR1 SGDLS and CDR2 YYNGEE. The chain's CDR3 is CASSVGGEVGTDTQYF. The DNA for the CDR3 is TGTGCCAGCAGCGTAGGCGGGGAGGTAGGCACAGATACGCAGTATTTT.

V gene TRBV7-3 combines with J gene TRBJ1-1, with TRBD1 identical over 9 bases. This CDR3 is built from 17 residues. Germline assignment: CDR1 SGHTA and CDR2 FQGTGA. Trimming took 5 bases from V and 1 from J; bases not matched to a gene: 11. CDR3 sequence reads: CASSPVRDREANTEAFF. For the CDR3, the DNA is TGTGCCAGCAGCCCCGTGCGGGACAGGGAGGCGAACACTGAAGCTTTCTTT.

The gene calls are TRBV29-1 and TRBJ2-5, with D maybe TRBD2 (5 bases). V gave up 0 bases and J gave up 4 bases, with 18 bases separating them. Germline values: CDR1 SQVTM, CDR2 ANQGSEA. This CDR3 is built from 16 residues. The CDR3 here is CSVEDFGREWGETQYF. The CDR3 DNA sequence: TGCAGCGTTGAAGATTTCGGAAGGGAGTGGGGAGAGACCCAGTACTTC. Using reference TRBV29-1 and TRBJ2-5 for the parts outside the CDR3, the full variable domain is SAVISQKPSRDICQRGTSLTIQCQVDSQVTMMFWYRQQPGQSLTLIATANQGSEATYESGFVIDKFPISRPNLTFSTLTVSNMSPEDSSIYLCSVEDFGREWGETQYFGPGTRLLVL.

This chain joins TRBV10-3 and TRBJ1-1; the D gene is possibly TRBD1 (6 bases). This CDR3 comprises 15 residues. CDR1 ENHRY and CDR2 SYGVKD come from the germline V gene. Trimming removed 6 bases from V and 4 bases from J, with 18 bases in between. CDR3 residues: CAISGGAGWGTEAFF. DNA for the CDR3: TGTGCCATCAGCGGGGGGGCCGGTTGGGGCACTGAAGCTTTCTTT.

V and J are TRBV4-2 and TRBJ2-1, with D tentatively TRBD1 or TRBD2 (5 bases each). This CDR3 region has 14 residues. V lost 4 bases, J lost 5 bases, and 12 bases lay in between. From germline, CDR1 is LGHNA and CDR2 YNFKEQ. CDR3 amino acids: CASSPPGPHNEQFF. CDR3 DNA sequence: TGTGCCAGCAGCCCGCCGGGGCCTCACAATGAGCAGTTCTTC.